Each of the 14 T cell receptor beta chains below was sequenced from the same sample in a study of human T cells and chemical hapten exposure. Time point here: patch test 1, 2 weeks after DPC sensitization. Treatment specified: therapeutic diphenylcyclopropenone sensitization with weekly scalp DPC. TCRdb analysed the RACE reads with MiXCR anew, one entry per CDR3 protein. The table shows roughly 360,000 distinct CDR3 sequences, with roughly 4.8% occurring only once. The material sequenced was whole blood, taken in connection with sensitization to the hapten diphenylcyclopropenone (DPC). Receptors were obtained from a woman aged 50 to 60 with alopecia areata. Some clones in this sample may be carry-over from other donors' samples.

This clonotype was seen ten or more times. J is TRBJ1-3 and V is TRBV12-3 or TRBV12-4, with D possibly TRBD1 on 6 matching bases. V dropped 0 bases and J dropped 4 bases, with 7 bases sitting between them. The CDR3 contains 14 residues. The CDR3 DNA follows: TGTGCCAGCAGTTTAGCGGGGGGCGGAAACACCATATATTTT. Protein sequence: CASSLAGGGNTIYF.

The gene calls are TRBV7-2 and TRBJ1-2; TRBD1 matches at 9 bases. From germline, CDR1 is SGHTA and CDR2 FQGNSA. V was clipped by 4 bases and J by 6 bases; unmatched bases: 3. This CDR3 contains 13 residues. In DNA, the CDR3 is TGTGCCAGCAGCTCAGGACAGGGGAATGGCTACACCTTC. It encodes CASSSGQGNGYTF.

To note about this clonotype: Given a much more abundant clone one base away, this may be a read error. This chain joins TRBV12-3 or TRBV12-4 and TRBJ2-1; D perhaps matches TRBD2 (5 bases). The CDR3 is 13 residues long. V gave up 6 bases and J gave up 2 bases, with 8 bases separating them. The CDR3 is CASRPGTYNEQFF. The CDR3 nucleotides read TGTGCCAGCAGACCCGGGACCTACAATGAGCAGTTCTTC.

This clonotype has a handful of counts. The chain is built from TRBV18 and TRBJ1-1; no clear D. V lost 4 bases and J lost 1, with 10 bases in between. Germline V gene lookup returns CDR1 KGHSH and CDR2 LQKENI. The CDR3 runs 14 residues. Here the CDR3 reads CASSRSTENTEAFF. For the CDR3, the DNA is TGTGCCAGCTCACGATCGACCGAGAACACTGAAGCTTTCTTT.

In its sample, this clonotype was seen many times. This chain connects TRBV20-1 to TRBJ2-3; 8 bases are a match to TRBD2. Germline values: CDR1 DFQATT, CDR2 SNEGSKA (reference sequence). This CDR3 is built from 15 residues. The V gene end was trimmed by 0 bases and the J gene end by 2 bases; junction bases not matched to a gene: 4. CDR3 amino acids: CSARDLREDTDTQYF. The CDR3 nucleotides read TGCAGTGCTAGAGATCTGCGGGAGGACACAGATACGCAGTATTTT.

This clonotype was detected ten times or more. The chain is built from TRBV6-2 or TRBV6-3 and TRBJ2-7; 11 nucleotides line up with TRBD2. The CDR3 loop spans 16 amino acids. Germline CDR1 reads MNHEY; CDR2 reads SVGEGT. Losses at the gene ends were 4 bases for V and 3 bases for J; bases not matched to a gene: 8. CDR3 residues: CASSFPRLAGHYEQYF. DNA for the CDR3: TGTGCCAGCAGTTTTCCTCGACTAGCGGGACACTACGAGCAGTACTTC.

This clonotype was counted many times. CDR3 DNA sequence: TGTGCCAGCAGCCCTCCCGGAGGGCAGCTCGTGAGCGGCTACACCTTC. It translates to CASSPPGGQLVSGYTF. The chain uses TRBV3-1 and TRBJ1-2; D gene unclear. Trimming removed 4 bases at V and 8 bases at J, with 23 bases between. CDR3 length: 16 amino acids. CDR1 is LGHDT and CDR2 is YNNKEL in the germline V gene (reference sequence).

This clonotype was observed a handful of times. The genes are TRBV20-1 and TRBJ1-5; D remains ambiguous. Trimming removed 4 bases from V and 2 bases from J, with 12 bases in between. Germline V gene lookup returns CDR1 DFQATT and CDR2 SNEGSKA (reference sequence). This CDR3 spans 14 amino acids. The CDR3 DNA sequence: TGCAGTGCTAAGGGCACCGAGGGCAATCAGCCCCAGCATTTT. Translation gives CSAKGTEGNQPQHF.

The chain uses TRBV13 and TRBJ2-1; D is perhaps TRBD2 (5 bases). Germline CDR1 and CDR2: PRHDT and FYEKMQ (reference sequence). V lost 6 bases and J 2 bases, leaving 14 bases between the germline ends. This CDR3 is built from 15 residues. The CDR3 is CASSLERSAYNEQFF. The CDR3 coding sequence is TGTGCCAGCAGTCTCGAGCGGTCGGCCTACAATGAGCAGTTCTTC.

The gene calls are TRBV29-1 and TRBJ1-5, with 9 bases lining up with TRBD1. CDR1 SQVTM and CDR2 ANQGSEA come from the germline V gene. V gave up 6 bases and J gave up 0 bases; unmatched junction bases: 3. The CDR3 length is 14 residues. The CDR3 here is CSVWTGDSNQPQHF. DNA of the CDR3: TGCAGCGTCTGGACAGGGGATAGCAATCAGCCCCAGCATTTT.

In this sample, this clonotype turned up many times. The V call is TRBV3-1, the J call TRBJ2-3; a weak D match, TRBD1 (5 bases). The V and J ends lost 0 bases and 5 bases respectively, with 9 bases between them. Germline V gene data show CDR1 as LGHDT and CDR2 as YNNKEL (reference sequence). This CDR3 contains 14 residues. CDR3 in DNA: TGTGCCAGCAGCCAAGAAGTGACAGTAGATACGCAGTATTTT. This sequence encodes CASSQEVTVDTQYF.

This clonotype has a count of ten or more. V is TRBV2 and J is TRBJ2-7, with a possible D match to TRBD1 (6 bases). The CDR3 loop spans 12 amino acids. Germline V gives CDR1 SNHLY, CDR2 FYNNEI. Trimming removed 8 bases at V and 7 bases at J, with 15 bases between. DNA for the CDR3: TGTGCCAGCCTACAGGGCCCATGGGAGCAGTACTTC. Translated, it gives CASLQGPWEQYF. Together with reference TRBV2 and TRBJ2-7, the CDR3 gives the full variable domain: EPEVTQTPSHQVTQMGQEVILRCVPISNHLYFYWYRQILGQKVEFLVSFYNNEISEKSEIFDDQFSVERPDGSNFTLKIRSTKLEDSAMYFCASLQGPWEQYFGPGTRLTVT.

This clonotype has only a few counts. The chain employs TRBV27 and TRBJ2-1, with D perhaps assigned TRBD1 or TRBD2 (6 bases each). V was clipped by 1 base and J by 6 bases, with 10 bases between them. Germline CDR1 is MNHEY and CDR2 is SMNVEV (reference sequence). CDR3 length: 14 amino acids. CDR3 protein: CASSLWGAPNEQFF. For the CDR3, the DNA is TGTGCCAGCAGTTTATGGGGGGCCCCCAATGAGCAGTTCTTC.

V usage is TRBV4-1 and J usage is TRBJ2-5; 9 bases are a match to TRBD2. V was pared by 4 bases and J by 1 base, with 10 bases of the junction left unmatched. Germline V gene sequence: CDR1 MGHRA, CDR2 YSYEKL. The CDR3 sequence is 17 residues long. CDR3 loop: CASSPSGGPLFQETQYF. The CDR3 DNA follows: TGCGCCAGCAGCCCCAGCGGGGGGCCCTTGTTCCAAGAGACCCAGTACTTC.